These 27 T cell receptor beta chains came from one sample sequenced in a study of blood T cell repertoires in COVID-19. Libraries were prepared by immunoSEQ multiplex PCR; TCRdb keeps only in-frame clonotypes and omits some of them. The profile shows under 150,000 clones, approximately 86% of them singletons. Material for sequencing was PBMCs or T cells enriched from blood (not recorded which). All receptors derive from a woman in her forties or fifties who had recovered from COVID-19.

The chain couples TRBV2 to TRBJ2-7; TRBD1 matches 8 bases. After removal of 7 bases from V and 0 bases from J, the junction contained 8 bases not matched to a gene. The V gene's germline CDR1 is SNHLY and CDR2 FYNNEI. The length of the CDR3 is 15 residues. Here the CDR3 reads CASTLGTGGSYEQYF. DNA for the CDR3: TGTGCCAGCACCTTGGGGACAGGAGGCTCCTACGAGCAGTACTTC.

This clone was recorded only once. The chain joins TRBV6-5 to TRBJ1-1; a weak D match, TRBD1 (6 bases). There are 12 residues in the CDR3. Germline values: CDR1 MNHEY, CDR2 SVGAGI. V lost 6 bases and J lost 5, with 10 bases in between. CDR3 protein: CASRQGLTEAFF. The CDR3, as DNA: TGTGCCAGCAGACAGGGTTTGACTGAAGCTTTCTTT.

The V and J genes are TRBV5-1 and TRBJ1-6; D call uncertain. Trimming took 0 bases from V and 4 from J, leaving 17 bases between them. Germline CDR1 SGHRS, CDR2 YFSETQ. This CDR3 region has 18 residues. CDR3 nucleotide sequence: TGCGCCAGCAGCTTGGATTGGGAGGACCTGGAGTATAATTCACCCCTCCACTTT. This sequence encodes CASSLDWEDLEYNSPLHF.

The chain is built from TRBV4-3 and TRBJ2-7, with a tentative D call TRBD1 (5 bases). Trimming left V 0 bases short and J 6 bases short, with 21 bases between. The CDR3 spans 17 residues. From germline, CDR1 is LGHNA and CDR2 YSLEER. CDR3 DNA: TGCGCCAGCAGCCAAGACTGGAGCGCAGGGCAGGTAGGCGAGCAGTACTTC. It is translated as CASSQDWSAGQVGEQYF.

The chain combines TRBV9 with TRBJ2-7, with 9 bases lining up with TRBD1. Germline CDR1 is SGDLS and CDR2 is YYNGEE. With V trimmed by 0 bases and J by 5 bases, 3 bases remained unmatched. This CDR3 is 14 amino acids long. The DNA of the CDR3 is TGTGCCAGCAGCGTAGTTGGACAGGGGAACGAGCAGTACTTC. It encodes CASSVVGQGNEQYF.

V usage is TRBV19 and J usage is TRBJ1-2; maybe TRBD1 (5 bases). Germline assignment: CDR1 LNHDA and CDR2 SQIVND (reference sequence). CDR3 size: 16 residues. V shed 6 bases and J shed 0 bases, with 17 bases lying between them. The CDR3 loop is CASSNSGLEANYGYTF. The CDR3, as DNA: TGTGCCAGTAGCAACTCGGGACTGGAAGCTAACTATGGCTACACCTTC.

This clone was seen a single time. The rearrangement links TRBV27 to TRBJ2-7; 8 bases map to TRBD1. Germline loops: CDR1 MNHEY, CDR2 SMNVEV (reference sequence). The CDR3 runs 14 residues. V shed 5 bases, J shed 2 bases, and the junction held 5 bases outside the gene matches. This CDR3 reads CASSKPGGPYEQYF. DNA for the CDR3: TGTGCCAGCAGTAAGCCAGGGGGCCCCTACGAGCAGTACTTC.

The V and J genes are TRBV18 and TRBJ1-6; 8 nucleotides align to TRBD1. This CDR3 is 15 amino acids long. J gave up 6 bases and V 2 bases, and 3 bases lay outside the gene matches. The germline CDR1 and CDR2 sequences are KGHSH and LQKENI. CDR3 nucleotides: TGTGCCAGCTCACCATCGGGACAGGTTAATTCACCCCTCCACTTT. This translates into CASSPSGQVNSPLHF.

This clone was found a few times. The genes are TRBV11-2 and TRBJ1-6, with TRBD1 identical over 9 bases. This CDR3 has 16 residues. CDR1 is SGHAT and CDR2 is FQNNGV in the germline V gene. V trimming: 5 bases; J trimming: 9 bases; junction bases outside the gene matches: 11. CDR3 in DNA: TGTGCCAGCAGCCGAAATCCGGGACAGGGTGTTTCACCCCTCCACTTT. It is translated as CASSRNPGQGVSPLHF.

V usage is TRBV13 and J usage is TRBJ1-2; D unresolved. Germline lookup yields CDR1 PRHDT and CDR2 FYEKMQ (reference sequence). The CDR3 extends over 13 amino acids. Trimming shortened V by 5 bases and J by 5 bases, and 12 bases separated the two germline ends. The CDR3 nucleotides are TGTGCCAGCAGCGCCCGGGTCGGGTATGGCTACACCTTC. Protein sequence: CASSARVGYGYTF. Together with reference TRBV13 and TRBJ1-2, the CDR3 gives the full variable domain: AAGVIQSPRHLIKEKRETATLKCYPIPRHDTVYWYQQGPGQDPQFLISFYEKMQSDKGSIPDRFSAQQFSDYHSELNMSSLELGDSALYFCASSARVGYGYTFGSGTRLTVV.

The chain links TRBV5-1 to TRBJ2-3; no firm D call. Trimming pared 3 bases from V and 1 base from J, leaving 6 bases between. The CDR3 is 13 amino acids. CDR1 and CDR2 (germline): SGHRS, YFSETQ. CDR3 residues: CASSSVGTDTQYF. CDR3 DNA sequence: TGCGCCAGCAGCTCGGTAGGCACAGATACGCAGTATTTT. Combining the CDR3 with reference TRBV5-1 and TRBJ2-3 gives the whole variable domain KAGVTQTPRYLIKTRGQQVTLSCSPISGHRSVSWYQQTPGQGLQFLFEYFSETQRNKGNFPGRFSGRQFSNSRSEMNVSTLELGDSALYLCASSSVGTDTQYFGPGTRLTVL.

This clone was observed once. This chain links TRBV4-2 with TRBJ2-2, with a tentative D call TRBD1 (6 bases). CDR1 is LGHNA, CDR2 YNFKEQ, per germline. V gave up 4 bases and J gave up 0 bases, with 15 bases separating them. CDR3 length: 17 residues. CDR3 in amino acids: CASSPPDRSTNTGELFF. CDR3 sequence (DNA): TGTGCCAGCAGCCCCCCGGACAGATCAACGAACACCGGGGAGCTGTTTTTT.

The chain uses TRBV7-2 and TRBJ1-5; D may be TRBD1 (6 bases). V was trimmed by 5 bases and J by 2 bases, leaving 13 bases between them. The CDR3 spans 15 residues. The V gene's germline CDR1 is SGHTA and CDR2 FQGNSA. The CDR3 sequence is CASSRGQTGNQPQHF. CDR3 nucleotides: TGTGCCAGCAGCCGTGGACAGACGGGCAATCAGCCCCAGCATTTT.

This clone was counted only a few times. The genes are TRBV7-3 and TRBJ2-2; TRBD2 matches 10 bases. The ends lost 3 bases at V and 5 bases at J; junction bases unmatched: 6. CDR1 SGHTA and CDR2 FQGTGA come from the germline V gene. The CDR3 is 16 amino acids. CDR3 loop: CASSLSSGGPTGELFF. In DNA, the CDR3 is TGTGCCAGCAGCTTGTCTAGCGGGGGACCTACCGGGGAGCTGTTTTTT.

The rearrangement links TRBV27 to TRBJ1-3; no definite D call. From germline, CDR1 is MNHEY and CDR2 SMNVEV (reference sequence). Trimming removed 6 bases at V and 4 bases at J, with 10 bases between. The CDR3 covers 13 residues. CDR3 bases: TGTGCCAGCAGCCGCAGGTCCGGAAACACCATATATTTT. Translation: CASSRRSGNTIYF.

V gene TRBV6-5 combines with J gene TRBJ1-1, with a possible D match to TRBD1 (5 bases). Germline V gives CDR1 MNHEY, CDR2 SVGAGI. The CDR3 is 15 amino acids. Trimming took off 4 bases at V and 4 bases at J, with 16 bases between the two ends. The CDR3 reads CASSFPGGIPTEAFF. DNA for the CDR3: TGTGCCAGCAGTTTCCCGGGGGGGATTCCCACTGAAGCTTTCTTT.

The J gene is TRBJ2-1, the V gene TRBV18; 9 bases are shared with TRBD2. The germline gives CDR1 KGHSH, CDR2 LQKENI. V lost 1 base to trimming and J lost 3 bases; unmatched junction nucleotides: 1. The CDR3 loop spans 15 amino acids. The CDR3 DNA sequence: TGTGCCAGCTCACCACTAGCGGGGGACTACAATGAGCAGTTCTTC. Protein product: CASSPLAGDYNEQFF.

This clone has a single count. V is TRBV2 and J is TRBJ2-3; D is ambiguous. The CDR3 covers 14 residues. Germline-derived CDR1 and CDR2 are SNHLY and FYNNEI. With 8 bases removed from V and 5 bases from J, the gap between germline ends came to 17 bases. CDR3 nucleotides: TGTGCCAGCGAAACCGGTCCCCTTGGAGATACGCAGTATTTT. Protein: CASETGPLGDTQYF.

The J gene is TRBJ2-3, the V gene TRBV11-2; D might be TRBD2 (5 bases). Trimming shortened V by 2 bases and J by 10 bases, and 16 bases separated the two germline ends. From germline, CDR1 is SGHAT and CDR2 FQNNGV. CDR3 length equals 14 residues. The CDR3 nucleotides read TGTGCCAGCAGCTTAATCCGCGGCGGGCGGCCGCAGTATTTT. Encoded protein: CASSLIRGGRPQYF.

The V and J genes are TRBV5-1 and TRBJ1-2; D is perhaps TRBD1 (5 bases). V was clipped by 4 bases and J by 6 bases, with 13 bases between them. This CDR3 region has 13 residues. Germline loops: CDR1 SGHRS, CDR2 YFSETQ. The CDR3 spells CASSQPEGHGYTF. CDR3 coding DNA: TGCGCCAGCAGCCAGCCGGAGGGGCATGGCTACACCTTC. The whole variable domain, remainder taken from reference TRBV5-1 and TRBJ1-2, is KAGVTQTPRYLIKTRGQQVTLSCSPISGHRSVSWYQQTPGQGLQFLFEYFSETQRNKGNFPGRFSGRQFSNSRSEMNVSTLELGDSALYLCASSQPEGHGYTFGSGTRLTVV.

The chain joins TRBV2 to TRBJ2-5; 11 bases are a match to TRBD2. Germline CDR1 is SNHLY and CDR2 is FYNNEI. The CDR3 is 17 amino acids. Unmatched junction bases numbered 9, after V lost 1 base and J lost 5 bases. DNA of the CDR3: TGTGCCAGCAGTGAAGGTATAGCGGGGGGGCGACGGGAGACCCAGTACTTC. The encoded protein is CASSEGIAGGRRETQYF.

This rearrangement joins TRBV5-6 to TRBJ1-2; 7 positions agree with TRBD1. Germline V gene data show CDR1 as SGHDT and CDR2 as YYEEEE. The J segment lost 2 bases and the V segment lost 4 bases, leaving 5 bases of the junction unmatched. This CDR3 region has 14 residues. CDR3 region: CASSPTGVNYGYTF. DNA of the CDR3: TGTGCCAGCAGCCCCACAGGGGTGAACTATGGCTACACCTTC.

The genes are TRBV7-9 and TRBJ2-3, with 7 bases lining up with TRBD1. CDR3 size: 15 residues. The V gene's germline CDR1 is SEHNR and CDR2 FQNEAQ (reference sequence). J gave up 2 bases and V 5 bases, and 7 bases lay outside the gene matches. CDR3 coding DNA: TGTGCCAGCAGCCAGGGACAGACCAACACAGATACGCAGTATTTT. Amino acid sequence: CASSQGQTNTDTQYF. Full variable domain (remainder filled in from reference TRBV7-9 and TRBJ2-3): DTGVSQNPRHKITKRGQNVTFRCDPISEHNRLYWYRQTLGQGPEFLTYFQNEAQLEKSRLLSDRFSAERPKGSFSTLEIQRTEQGDSAMYLCASSQGQTNTDTQYFGPGTRLTVL.

This chain joins TRBV19 and TRBJ2-7; D unresolved. The CDR3 loop spans 14 amino acids. The V end was cut by 5 bases, the J end by 0 bases, with 11 bases between. Germline CDR1 reads LNHDA; CDR2 reads SQIVND (reference sequence). CDR3 sequence: CASSSQASSYEQYF. The CDR3, as DNA: TGTGCCAGTAGTTCCCAGGCGAGCTCCTACGAGCAGTACTTC.

The chain is built from TRBV11-2 and TRBJ2-5, with a possible D match to TRBD1 (6 bases). The germline CDR1 and CDR2 sequences are SGHAT and FQNNGV. CDR3 size: 13 residues. Trimming left V 1 base short and J 3 bases short, with 6 bases between. CDR3 DNA sequence: TGTGCCAGCAGCTTAGGGACAGAAGAGACCCAGTACTTC. Its protein is CASSLGTEETQYF.

This chain uses TRBV6-5 with TRBJ2-7, with D perhaps matching TRBD2 (6 bases). CDR3 size: 16 residues. The germline gives CDR1 MNHEY, CDR2 SVGAGI. The V and J ends lost 2 bases and 7 bases respectively, with 21 bases between them. CDR3 loop: CASSYPGVAPAGEQYF. The CDR3, as DNA: TGTGCCAGCAGTTACCCCGGGGTAGCCCCGGCGGGAGAGCAGTACTTC.

V usage is TRBV21-1 and J usage is TRBJ2-3; the table's D gene call, TRBD1, was not cross checked with the DNA. TRBV21-1 represents a pseudogene. This CDR3 comprises 16 residues. The CDR3 here is CASSKKERQGADTQYF. CDR3 coding DNA: TGTGCCAGCAGCAAAAAGGAAAGACAGGGGGCAGATACGCAGTATTTT.